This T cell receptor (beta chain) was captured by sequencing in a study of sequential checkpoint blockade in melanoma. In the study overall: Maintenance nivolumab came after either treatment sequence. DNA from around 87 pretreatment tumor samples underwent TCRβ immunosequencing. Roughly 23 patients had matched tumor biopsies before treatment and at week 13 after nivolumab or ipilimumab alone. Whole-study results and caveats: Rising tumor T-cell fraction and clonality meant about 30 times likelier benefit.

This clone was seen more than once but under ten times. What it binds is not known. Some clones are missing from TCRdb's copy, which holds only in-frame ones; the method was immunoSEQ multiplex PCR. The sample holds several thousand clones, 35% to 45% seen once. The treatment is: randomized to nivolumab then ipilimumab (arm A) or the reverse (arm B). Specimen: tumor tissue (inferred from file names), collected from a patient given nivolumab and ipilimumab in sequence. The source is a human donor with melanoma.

CDR3: CASRRAGAVGEQFF. The DNA for the CDR3 is TGTGCCAGCAGGCGAGCGGGAGCAGTGGGTGAGCAGTTCTTC. The chain is built from TRBV9 and TRBJ2-1, with 8 bases identical to TRBD2. The CDR3 extends over 14 amino acids. CDR1 is SGDLS and CDR2 is YYNGEE in the germline V gene. V trimming: 5 bases; J trimming: 9 bases; junction bases outside the gene matches: 10.